This TCR beta chain stems from a study of shared T cell receptors in the human thymus. Trimming took 0 bases from V and 6 from J; bases not matched to a gene: 3. This CDR3 has 14 amino acids. CDR1 is SGHNT, CDR2 YYREEE, per germline (reference sequence). Generated by immunoSEQ multiplex PCR, the TCRdb table keeps only in-frame clones and is missing some. The table lists approximately 730,000 clones, 80% to 90% of them singletons. These data were likewise used in another study, on human thymus T cells. That work adds: Corrective surgery for congenital heart defects was being performed on the healthy Finnish infants who served as donors. Thymic material originated from resections removed in the course of corrective heart surgery.

Material for sequencing was thymocytes. J is TRBJ2-7 and V is TRBV5-4, with TRBD1 identical over 10 bases. This sequence was found in a girl under two years old with a congenital heart defect. CDR3 bases: TGTGCCAGCAGCTTGGGACAGGGGGCTGCCGAGCAGTACTTC. Residues: CASSLGQGAAEQYF.